This T cell receptor beta chain was captured by sequencing in a study of OX40 agonist ivuxolimab in advanced cancers. The overall study: Dose-escalation patients had hepatocellular carcinoma, melanoma, renal cell or head and neck cancer. Patients were roughly 83% male with ages roughly 23 to 85, mean 60.

In the case of this clone: The antigen is not known.

Profiled with immunoSEQ multiplex PCR; TCRdb holds only in-frame clones, not every one. The sample consists of just under 65,000 clones, roughly 86% of them appearing once. Broader study findings: More expanded clones were seen, on average, in CD8+ T cells than in CD4+.

The CDR3 contains 19 residues. Germline CDR1 reads LGHNA; CDR2 reads YSLEER. After removal of 0 bases from V and 1 base from J, the junction contained 5 bases not matched to a gene. The sample here was CD4+ or CD8+ T cells sorted from blood, taken in a trial of the OX40 agonist ivuxolimab. The rearrangement joins TRBV4-3 to TRBJ2-2; 13 bases are shared with TRBD2. The sequence was obtained from an adult with an advanced solid tumor such as melanoma, head and neck, liver or kidney cancer. Written as DNA, the CDR3 is TGCGCCAGCAGCCAAGAAGGACTAGCGGGGGTTGGGAACACCGGGGAGCTGTTTTTT. Amino acids: CASSQEGLAGVGNTGELFF.